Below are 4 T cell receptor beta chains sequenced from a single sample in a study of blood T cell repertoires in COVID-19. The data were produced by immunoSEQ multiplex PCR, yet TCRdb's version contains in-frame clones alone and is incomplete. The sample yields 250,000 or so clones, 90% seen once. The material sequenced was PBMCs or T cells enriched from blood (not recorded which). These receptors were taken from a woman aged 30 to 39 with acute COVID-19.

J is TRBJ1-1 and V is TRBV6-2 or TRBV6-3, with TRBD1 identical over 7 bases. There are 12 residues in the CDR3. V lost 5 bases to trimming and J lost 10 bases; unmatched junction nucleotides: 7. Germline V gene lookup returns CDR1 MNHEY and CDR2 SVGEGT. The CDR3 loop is CASSHGQVGAFF. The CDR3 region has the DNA TGTGCCAGCAGTCACGGACAGGTCGGAGCTTTCTTT.

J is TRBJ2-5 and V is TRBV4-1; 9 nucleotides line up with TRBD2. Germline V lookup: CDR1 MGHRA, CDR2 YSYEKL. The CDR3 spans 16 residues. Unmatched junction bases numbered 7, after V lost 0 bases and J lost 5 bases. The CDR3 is CASSQELAGPRETQYF. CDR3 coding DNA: TGCGCCAGCAGCCAAGAACTAGCGGGTCCCCGGGAGACCCAGTACTTC.

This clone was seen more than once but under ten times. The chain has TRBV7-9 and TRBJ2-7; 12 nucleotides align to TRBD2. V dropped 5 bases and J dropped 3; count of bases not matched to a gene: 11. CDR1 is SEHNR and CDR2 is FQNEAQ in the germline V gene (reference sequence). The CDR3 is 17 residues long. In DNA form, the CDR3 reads TGTGCCAGCAGCCCCGATCCCCGACTAGCGGGAGTCTACGAGCAGTACTTC. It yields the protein CASSPDPRLAGVYEQYF. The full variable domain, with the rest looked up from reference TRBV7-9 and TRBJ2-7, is DTGVSQNPRHKITKRGQNVTFRCDPISEHNRLYWYRQTLGQGPEFLTYFQNEAQLEKSRLLSDRFSAERPKGSFSTLEIQRTEQGDSAMYLCASSPDPRLAGVYEQYFGPGTRLTVT.

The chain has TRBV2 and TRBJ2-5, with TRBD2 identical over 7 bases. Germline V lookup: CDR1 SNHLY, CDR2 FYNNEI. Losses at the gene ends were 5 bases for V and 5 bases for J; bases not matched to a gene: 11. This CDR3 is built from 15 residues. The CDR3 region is CASSFGGGPEETQYF. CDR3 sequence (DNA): TGTGCCAGCAGTTTCGGGGGAGGGCCGGAGGAGACCCAGTACTTC.